The rows below give T cell receptor beta chains drawn from one sample of a study of PD-L1 blockade in urothelial cancer. TCRdb keeps only in-frame clones here, not all; method: immunoSEQ multiplex PCR. This sample has roughly 74,000 clones, with about nine tenths found just once. Sequencing used PBMCs, obtained around atezolizumab (anti-PD-L1) treatment. All receptors come from a woman aged 70-85 years with urothelial cancer. CDR3s include the opening cysteine and the closing phenylalanine or tryptophan. The D gene is left open where the match is weak. Where a row states a size, it is once, few, many or the class of an expanded clone; other rows omit it.

.	TRBJ2-7	.	TRBV5-1	16	TGCGCCAGCAGCTTGGTTCTGCAGGACTCTCTCCACGAGCAGTACTTC	CASSLVLQDSLHEQYF
TRBD1	TRBJ2-1	.	TRBV5-1	15	TGCGCCAGCAGCTTGGACGACAGGGGACAAAATGAGCAGTTCTTC	CASSLDDRGQNEQFF
TRBD1	TRBJ1-1	.	TRBV4-3	17	TGCGCCAGCAGCCAAGATCCCGGGACAGGACTGAACACTGAAGCTTTCTTT	CASSQDPGTGLNTEAFF
.	TRBJ1-1	.	TRBV6-1	15	TGTGCCAGCAGTTCCGGGAAAAGAATGAACACTGAAGCTTTCTTT	CASSSGKRMNTEAFF
TRBD1	TRBJ1-2	.	TRBV19	14	TGTGCCAGTAGTAGCCGGGACAGGGACTATGGCTACACCTTC	CASSSRDRDYGYTF
.	TRBJ1-1	.	TRBV7-2	13	TGTGCCAGCAGCGCGACAGATAACACTGAAGCTTTCTTT	CASSATDNTEAFF
TRBD2	TRBJ2-1	.	TRBV30	15	TGTGCCTGGACGCGGGGGACTAGCGGGAACAATGAGCAGTTCTTC	CAWTRGTSGNNEQFF
.	TRBJ2-7	.	TRBV29-1	12	TGCAGCGCGGGACTTAATTTCCACGAGCAGTACTTC	CSAGLNFHEQYF
TRBD1	TRBJ1-1	.	TRBV10-3	12	TGTGCCATCAGTGCAGGACAGGGCCACGCTTTCTTT	CAISAGQGHAFF
.	TRBJ2-5	.	TRBV7-7	12	TGTGCCAGCATCCCCGGGGGTGAGACCCAGTACTTC	CASIPGGETQYF
.	TRBJ2-5	few	TRBV4-3	15	TGCGCCAGCAGCCCGGGAAGGGGGATACAAGAGACCCAGTACTTC	CASSPGRGIQETQYF
.	TRBJ2-7	.	TRBV11-2	13	TGTGCCAGCCAGCCCGGGTTTCTCTACGAGCAGTACTTC	CASQPGFLYEQYF
TRBD1	TRBJ1-2	.	TRBV7-9	16	TGTGCCAGCAGCTTATGGGCAGGGGGCGACGGCTATGGCTACACCTTC	CASSLWAGGDGYGYTF
TRBD1	TRBJ2-7	.	TRBV10-3	13	TGTGCCATCAGGGCAGGGGGCATCTACGAGCAGTACTTC	CAIRAGGIYEQYF
TRBD2	TRBJ2-5	.	TRBV5-1	17	TGCGCCAGCAGCTTGGCCCTTACTAGCGGGAGACGAGAGACCCAGTACTTC	CASSLALTSGRRETQYF
TRBD1	TRBJ1-1	.	TRBV19	14	TGTGCCAGTAGTATAGACAGGGGGGACACTGAAGCTTTCTTT	CASSIDRGDTEAFF
TRBD2	TRBJ2-1	.	TRBV4-3	16	TGCGCCAGCAGCCAAGATCGACTAGCGACCTACAATGAGCAGTTCTTC	CASSQDRLATYNEQFF
TRBD1	TRBJ1-2	many	TRBV6-5	15	TGTGCCAGCAGTACCCTGGGACAGGGTAGCTATGGCTACACCTTC	CASSTLGQGSYGYTF
TRBD1	TRBJ1-1	.	TRBV30	13	TGTGCCTGGATCCCACCCCCGACAGGGTCGGCTTTCTTT	CAWIPPPTGSAFF
TRBD1	TRBJ1-5	.	TRBV5-1	17	TGCGCCAGCAGCTTGGATGGGACAGGGGGCGGGAGTCAGCCCCAGCATTTT	CASSLDGTGGGSQPQHF
.	TRBJ1-2	.	TRBV28	13	TGTGCCAGCAGAAAAGCCCAGGGGTATGGCTACACCTTC	CASRKAQGYGYTF
.	TRBJ2-4	.	TRBV6-1	14	TGTGCCAGCAGTGAACGTGTCCCACGGAGGATTCAGTACTTC	CASSERVPRRIQYF
TRBD1	TRBJ1-2	few	TRBV5-6	14	TGTGCCAGCAGCTTTGGGACAGACAGTTATGGCTACACCTTC	CASSFGTDSYGYTF
.	TRBJ1-5	.	TRBV7-9	13	TGTGCCAGCAGCTTAGGACAGAATCAGCCCCAGCATTTT	CASSLGQNQPQHF
.	TRBJ1-3	.	TRBV4-3	17	TGCGCCAGCAGCCAAGATATAGCGACCAGTGGTGGAAACACCATATATTTT	CASSQDIATSGGNTIYF
TRBD2	TRBJ2-3	.	TRBV9	16	TGTGCCAGCAGCGTAGCTAGCGGGGGGGCCTCAGATACGCAGTATTTT	CASSVASGGASDTQYF
TRBD1	TRBJ1-1	.	TRBV10-3	13	TGTGCCATCAGCCTGACAGGGGACACTGAAGCTTTCTTT	CAISLTGDTEAFF
.	TRBJ2-7	.	TRBV7-9	15	TGTGCCAGCAGCTTACGTCAGGGGAGATTGTACGAGCAGTACTTC	CASSLRQGRLYEQYF
.	TRBJ2-2	.	TRBV29-1	15	TGCAGCGTTGGTTCAGGGGCGGCTGTTCCCGGGGAGCTGTTTTTT	CSVGSGAAVPGELFF
TRBD2	TRBJ2-1	.	TRBV28	16	TGTGCCAGCAGTTCGCTAGCGGGGGGCTCCTACAATGAGCAGTTCTTC	CASSSLAGGSYNEQFF
TRBD2	TRBJ2-3	.	TRBV2	14	TGTGCCAGCAGTGGGCTAGCGGGAGCATATACGCAGTATTTT	CASSGLAGAYTQYF
.	TRBJ1-1	.	TRBV2	11	TGTGCCAGCGCAGGGGTTTTTGAAGCTTTCTTT	CASAGVFEAFF
TRBD2	TRBJ2-2	.	TRBV9	16	TGTGCCAGCAGCTTTCAAGCGGGGTCGAACACCGGGGAGCTGTTTTTT	CASSFQAGSNTGELFF
TRBD2	TRBJ2-7	.	TRBV6-1	15	TGTGCCAGCAGTGCCTTAGCGGGAGGGCCTAACGAGCAGTACTTC	CASSALAGGPNEQYF
.	TRBJ2-6	.	TRBV18	16	TGTGCCAGCTCACTTAGGACAGTCTCTGGGGCCAACGTCCTGACTTTC	CASSLRTVSGANVLTF
TRBD2	TRBJ2-7	.	TRBV7-2	18	TGTGCCAGCAGCTCCGGGAGGACTAGCGGGGTCAGCTCGTACGAGCAGTACTTC	CASSSGRTSGVSSYEQYF
.	TRBJ2-3	.	TRBV7-8	14	TGTGCCAGCAGCTTATCGGGGAACGCAGATACGCAGTATTTT	CASSLSGNADTQYF
TRBD2	TRBJ2-3	.	TRBV5-8	14	TGTGCCAGCAGCTTGGTGCGGGGGGGACTAGCGCGGTATTTT	CASSLVRGGLARYF
.	TRBJ2-5	.	TRBV5-1	14	TGCGCCAGCAGCTTCGGGAGCGGGCAAGAGACCCAGTACTTC	CASSFGSGQETQYF
.	TRBJ2-3	.	TRBV18	16	TGTGCCAGCTCACCAAACCGGGACTCCCTAGCAAATACGCAGTATTTT	CASSPNRDSLANTQYF
TRBD2	TRBJ2-7	medium-sized	TRBV11-3	16	TGTGCCAGCAGCTACACCGGGACTAGCGCCACGGACGAGCAGTACTTC	CASSYTGTSATDEQYF
.	TRBJ2-5	.	TRBV7-8	15	TGTGCCAGCAGCTTAGCCGGCGGACTCAGAGAGACCCAGTACTTC	CASSLAGGLRETQYF
TRBD2	TRBJ2-1	.	TRBV13	15	TGTGCCAGCAGCTCCGGGACTAGCGGGGGGGCGGGGCAGTTCTTC	CASSSGTSGGAGQFF
TRBD2	TRBJ2-3	.	TRBV5-1	19	TGCGCCAGCAGCTTGGGAGGCGGGGGACTAGTCGGAAGCACAGATACGCAGTATTTT	CASSLGGGGLVGSTDTQYF